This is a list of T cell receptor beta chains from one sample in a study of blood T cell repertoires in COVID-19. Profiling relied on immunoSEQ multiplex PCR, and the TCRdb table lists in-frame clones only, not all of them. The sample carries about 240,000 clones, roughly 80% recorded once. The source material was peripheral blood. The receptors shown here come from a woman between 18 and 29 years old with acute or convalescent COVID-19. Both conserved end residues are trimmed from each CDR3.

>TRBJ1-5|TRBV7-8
ASSQGTGGWGWGNQPQH
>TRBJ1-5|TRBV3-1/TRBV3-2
ASSQDPGSNQPQH
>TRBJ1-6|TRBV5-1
ASSSQDGTGTNSPLH
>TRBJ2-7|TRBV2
ASRHATGIDYEQY
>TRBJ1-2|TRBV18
ASSAGNNYGYT
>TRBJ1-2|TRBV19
ASSIGSQGYT
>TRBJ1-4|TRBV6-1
ASSELTGQGNEKLF
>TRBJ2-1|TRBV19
ASSRRSEGSYNEQF
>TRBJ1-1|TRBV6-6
ASTAGGNTEAF
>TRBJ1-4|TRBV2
ASSEAVSANEKLF
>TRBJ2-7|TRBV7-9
ASSLGAGGPMEQY
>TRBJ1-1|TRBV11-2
ASRPGQGPREAF
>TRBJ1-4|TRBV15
ATSGQGTNEKLF
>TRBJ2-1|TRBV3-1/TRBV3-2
ASSLPGLDVHEQF
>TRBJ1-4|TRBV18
ASSWTGVSGEKLF
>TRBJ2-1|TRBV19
ASSRDTSSYNEQF
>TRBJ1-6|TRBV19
ASSVKTGLNSPLH
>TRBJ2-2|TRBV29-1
SVAVYAGELF
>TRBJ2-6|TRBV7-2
ASSLGGTSGANVLT
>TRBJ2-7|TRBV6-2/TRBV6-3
ASSAIGTSGEKQY
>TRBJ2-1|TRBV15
ATSSLQLVTEQF
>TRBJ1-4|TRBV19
ASARPATNEKLF
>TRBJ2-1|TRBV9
ASSVAWGTSGRGGEQF
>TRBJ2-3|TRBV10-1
ASSESPAGGRDTQY
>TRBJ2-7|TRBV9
ASSVVGEAAYEQY
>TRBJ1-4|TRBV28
ASSHQTGVGEKLF
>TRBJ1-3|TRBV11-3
ASSGPGSGNTIY